This T cell receptor beta chain was retrieved from a study of identical twins. Study findings and constraints: With beta out-of-frame sequences, excess sharing by twins was weaker.

Template switching added a universal primer site; cDNA carried unique molecular identifiers. TCRdb re-analysed the 5' RACE reads in MiXCR, keeping a single row per CDR3 protein. The table has 420,000 or so distinct CDR3 sequences, 18% seen once. This clonotype came up a few times. Antigen unknown. The CDR3 sequence is 14 residues long. V dropped 0 bases and J dropped 2 bases, with 7 bases sitting between them. Per the germline V gene, CDR1 is SGHRS and CDR2 is YFSETQ. This chain uses TRBV5-1 with TRBJ2-3; a weak D match, TRBD1 (6 bases). Input material: naive T cells sorted from blood. This TCR came from a man between 50 and 59 years old in good health. The chain's CDR3 is CASSLDRDTDTQYF. CDR3 DNA: TGCGCCAGCAGCTTGGACAGGGACACAGATACGCAGTATTTT.